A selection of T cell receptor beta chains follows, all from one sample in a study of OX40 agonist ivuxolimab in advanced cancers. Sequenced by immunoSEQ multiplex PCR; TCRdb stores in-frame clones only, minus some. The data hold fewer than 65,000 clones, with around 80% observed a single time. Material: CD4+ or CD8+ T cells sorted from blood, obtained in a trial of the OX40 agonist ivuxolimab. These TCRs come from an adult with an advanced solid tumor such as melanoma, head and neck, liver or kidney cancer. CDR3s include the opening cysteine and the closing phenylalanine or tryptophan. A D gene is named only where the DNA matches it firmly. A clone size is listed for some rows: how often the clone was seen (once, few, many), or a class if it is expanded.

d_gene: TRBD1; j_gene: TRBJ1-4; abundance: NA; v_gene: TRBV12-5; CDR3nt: TGTGCTAGTGGTTTACGACAGGGCCGACCTGAAAAACTGTTTTTT; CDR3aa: CASGLRQGRPEKLFF
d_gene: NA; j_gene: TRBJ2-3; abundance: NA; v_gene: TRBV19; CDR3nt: TGTGCCAGTAGGTCCCTCCTAGGGGGATGGAGCACAGATACGCAGTATTTT; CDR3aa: CASRSLLGGWSTDTQYF
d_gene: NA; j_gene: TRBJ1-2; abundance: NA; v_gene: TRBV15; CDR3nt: TGTGCCACCAGCACCCCCATCGGGGCCTATGGCTACACCTTC; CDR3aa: CATSTPIGAYGYTF
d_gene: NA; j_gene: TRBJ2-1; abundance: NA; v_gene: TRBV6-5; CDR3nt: TGTGCCAGCAGATTCAACAATGAGCAGTTCTTC; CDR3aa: CASRFNNEQFF
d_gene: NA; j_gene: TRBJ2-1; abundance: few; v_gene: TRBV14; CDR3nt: TGTGCCAGCAGCCCCTTTGACCAAATAGGTAGCAATGAGCAGTTCTTC; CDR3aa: CASSPFDQIGSNEQFF
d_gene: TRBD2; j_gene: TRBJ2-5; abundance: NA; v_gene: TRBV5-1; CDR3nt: TGCGCCAGCAGCTTAGCGGGAGGTCAAGAGACCCAGTACTTC; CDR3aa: CASSLAGGQETQYF
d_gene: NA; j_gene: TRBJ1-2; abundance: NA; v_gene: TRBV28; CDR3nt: TGTGCCAGCAGTTTACCGGGGGCGGAAGGCTACACCTTC; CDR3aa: CASSLPGAEGYTF
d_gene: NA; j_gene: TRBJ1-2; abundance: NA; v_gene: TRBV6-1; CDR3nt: TGTGCCAGCAGTTTATTTCCGGGACTGAACTATGGCTACACCTTC; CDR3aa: CASSLFPGLNYGYTF
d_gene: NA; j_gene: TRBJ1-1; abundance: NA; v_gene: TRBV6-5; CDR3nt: TGTGCCAGCAGTGATGGGTACAGAAGGACTGAAGCTTTCTTT; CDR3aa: CASSDGYRRTEAFF
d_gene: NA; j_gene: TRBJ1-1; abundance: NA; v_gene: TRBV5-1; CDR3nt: TGCGCCAGCAGCTTCCTAGACATGAACACTGAAGCTTTCTTT; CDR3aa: CASSFLDMNTEAFF
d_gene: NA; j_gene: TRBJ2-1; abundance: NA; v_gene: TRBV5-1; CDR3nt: TGCGCCAGCAGCCGGGAGACAGATTCCTACAATGAGCAGTTCTTC; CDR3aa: CASSRETDSYNEQFF
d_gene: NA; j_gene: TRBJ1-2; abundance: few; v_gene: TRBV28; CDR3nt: TGTGCCAGCAGGCCACAGGGTAACTATGGCTACACCTTC; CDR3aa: CASRPQGNYGYTF
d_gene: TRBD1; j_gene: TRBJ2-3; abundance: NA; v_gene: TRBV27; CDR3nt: TGTGCCAGCAGTAGACAGGGGGCTGGCACAGATACGCAGTATTTT; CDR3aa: CASSRQGAGTDTQYF
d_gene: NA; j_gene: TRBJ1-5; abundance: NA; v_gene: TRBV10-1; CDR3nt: TGCGCCAGCAGTGAAGAGTTTAGGAATCAGCCCCAGCATTTT; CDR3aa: CASSEEFRNQPQHF
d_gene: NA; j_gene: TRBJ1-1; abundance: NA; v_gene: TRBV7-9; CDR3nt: TGTGCCAGCAGCTTAGGCCGGGGAGCAAACACTGAAGCTTTCTTT; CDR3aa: CASSLGRGANTEAFF
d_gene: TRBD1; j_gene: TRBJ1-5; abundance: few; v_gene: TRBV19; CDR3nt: TGTGCCAGTAGTTCGGGACAGGGGGTTAGTCTCAATCAGCCCCAGCATTTT; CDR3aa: CASSSGQGVSLNQPQHF